This is a list of T cell receptor beta chains from one sample in a study of blood T cell repertoires in COVID-19. This table comes from immunoSEQ multiplex PCR, and its TCRdb copy is limited to in-frame clones, with some not included. The sample holds 110,000 to 150,000 clones; more than 65% are singletons and the top ten take roughly 4.2%. Source material: peripheral blood. These receptors were obtained from a man aged 60-69 years with acute or convalescent COVID-19. The CDR3 runs from the conserved cysteine through the conserved F or W.

TRBJ2-7	TRBV11-3	CASSYSGRTYEQYF
TRBJ1-5	TRBV23-1	CASSQSSRPYWPQHF
TRBJ1-4	TRBV4-2	CASSQGQGDEKLFF
TRBJ2-1	TRBV11-2	CASSLDLAGVSYNEQFF
TRBJ2-1	TRBV6-4	CASSDSPGLAGSEQFF
TRBJ2-3	TRBV18	CASSARLAGERDTQYF
TRBJ1-2	TRBV29-1	CSVEDLDSIRQGYGYTF
TRBJ2-1	TRBV24-1	CATGTVPYNEQFF
TRBJ2-7	TRBV6-5	CASSYSGTGVYEQYF
TRBJ2-3	TRBV19	CASSAGLAGMTDTQYF
TRBJ2-7	TRBV28	CASSFATGRPAATYEQYF
TRBJ1-2	TRBV7-9	CASRPGTGPYGYTF
TRBJ2-1	TRBV19	CASRRFGTKDYNEQFF
TRBJ2-7	TRBV29-1	CSVRTSNYEQYF
TRBJ2-2	TRBV27	CASRLAGVTGELFF
TRBJ2-7	TRBV11-2	CASSRPSGPPYEQYF
TRBJ1-2	TRBV29-1	CSARGGQALYGYTF
TRBJ1-1	TRBV6-5	CASRDRGTAEAFF
TRBJ1-3	TRBV7-2	CASSLGGQRENTIYF
TRBJ2-7	TRBV6-2/TRBV6-3	CASSSDRGRGGDEQYF
TRBJ2-5	TRBV5-4	CASSFRTGGQETQYF
TRBJ2-1	TRBV23-1	CASSHYRSRLGRGSGRGSYNEQFF
TRBJ2-2	TRBV5-4	CASSLLLAGGLPGELFF
TRBJ1-5	TRBV19	CASSQGTGGKNQPQHF
TRBJ1-2	TRBV10-2	CASSVALRDYGYTF
TRBJ1-2	TRBV5-8	CASSLLRDGYTF